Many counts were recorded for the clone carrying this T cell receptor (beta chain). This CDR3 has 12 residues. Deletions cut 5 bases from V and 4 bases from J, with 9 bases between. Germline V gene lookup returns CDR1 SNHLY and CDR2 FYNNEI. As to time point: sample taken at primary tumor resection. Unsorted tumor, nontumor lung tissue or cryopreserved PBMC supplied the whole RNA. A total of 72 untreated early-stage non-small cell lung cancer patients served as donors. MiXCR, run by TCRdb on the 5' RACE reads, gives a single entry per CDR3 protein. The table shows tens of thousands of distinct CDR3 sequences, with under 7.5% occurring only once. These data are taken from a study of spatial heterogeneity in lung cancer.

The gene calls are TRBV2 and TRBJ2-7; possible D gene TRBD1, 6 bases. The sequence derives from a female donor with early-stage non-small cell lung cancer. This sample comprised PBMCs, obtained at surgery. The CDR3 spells CASSPTGYEQYF. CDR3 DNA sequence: TGTGCCAGCAGTCCCACAGGGTACGAGCAGTACTTC.